The rows below give T cell receptor beta chains drawn from one sample of a study of T cell responses to AZD1222 COVID-19 vaccine. The method was immunoSEQ multiplex PCR; TCRdb's version includes in-frame clones alone and lacks a portion of them. The data show over 150,000 clones, approximately 90% seen once. The sample here was peripheral blood, taken on day 0 of AZD1222 vaccination. These receptors originate from an adult in good health. The CDR3 runs from the conserved cysteine through the conserved F or W. Each record gives: D gene, V gene, J gene, CDR3 DNA, CDR3 protein. D genes are given only for firm matches.

TRBD2	TRBV10-3	TRBJ2-5	TGTGCCATTTCTTCGGGGGCGGGGGGCCGGGAGACCCAGTACTTC	CAISSGAGGRETQYF
NA	TRBV30	TRBJ1-6	TGTGCCTGGAGTGTGGCAGGGAGGAATTCACCCCTCCACTTT	CAWSVAGRNSPLHF
TRBD2	TRBV7-2	TRBJ2-7	TGTGCCAGCAGCGGCCAACTAGCGGGGGGGATATACGAGCAGTACTTC	CASSGQLAGGIYEQYF
NA	TRBV2	TRBJ1-4	TGTGCCAGCAGGTGGGGGGCCGAAAAACTGTTTTTT	CASRWGAEKLFF
NA	TRBV19	TRBJ1-5	TGTGCCAGTAGTATTGAAGGGGGGGCTGATCAGCCCCAGCATTTT	CASSIEGGADQPQHF
NA	TRBV27	TRBJ1-6	TGTGCCAGTAACGGGAGGGGGAGTTATAATTCACCCCTCCACTTT	CASNGRGSYNSPLHF
NA	TRBV19	TRBJ1-6	TGTGCCAGTAGTCCCCAGGCGAGCAATTCACCCCTCCACTTT	CASSPQASNSPLHF
NA	TRBV21-1	TRBJ2-7	TGTGCCATCTTGACCTACTACGAGCAGTACTTC	CAILTYYEQYF
TRBD1	TRBV7-3	TRBJ2-7	TGTGCCAGCAGCTCTAGCCCCGGGACAGCAATCTACGAGCAGTACTTC	CASSSSPGTAIYEQYF
NA	TRBV7-8	TRBJ1-4	TGTGCCAGCAGCGCGACACCGATGGGCAATGAAAAACTGTTTTTT	CASSATPMGNEKLFF